The present TCR beta chain was sequenced within a study of OX40 agonist ivuxolimab in advanced cancers. The data were produced by immunoSEQ multiplex PCR, yet TCRdb's version contains in-frame clones alone and is incomplete. The table has 50,000 to 65,000 clones, approximately 90% seen once. The V end lost 0 bases, the J end lost 5 bases, and 13 bases lay between the germline ends. This CDR3 has 15 residues. Germline V gives CDR1 LGHNA, CDR2 YSLEER. The receptor was isolated from an adult with an advanced solid tumor such as melanoma, head and neck, liver or kidney cancer. Sequenced material: CD4+ or CD8+ T cells sorted from blood, taken in a trial of the OX40 agonist ivuxolimab. This sequence joins TRBV4-3 and TRBJ1-2; D gene uncertain. The chain's CDR3 is CASSQDSGRFYGYTF. CDR3 nucleotides: TGCGCCAGCAGCCAAGATTCCGGCCGATTTTATGGCTACACCTTC.